Sequencing of this T cell receptor (beta chain) was carried out in a study of T cell repertoires in cytomegalovirus infection (dated by TCRdb to about 2019). For context, the study as a whole: Donor HLA type was relevant to the analysis, as public TCR beta signatures indicated carriage of CMV infection together with the matching HLA type. Broader findings and caveats from the paper: The ex vivo response was dominated by HLA-C-restricted CMV-specific TCR beta clonotypes, which also provided the single most frequent clonotype in two of eight donors. In both this cohort and an independent cohort of a few hundred donors, the cumulative frequency of public TCR beta family members distinguished carriers of CMV infection plus the relevant HLA type.

A word on this clonotype: Which antigen it targets is not known. Nothing much larger sits one base from this clone, and base qualities are not available.

The CDR3 covers 16 residues, taking in both the cysteine and the phenylalanine. Only CDR3 DNA is held: 48 bases, read in frame from base 1. V is trimmed back by 3 bases and J by 6 bases, and the junction contains 14 bases that no gene match accounts for. CDR1 and CDR2 are read off the germline V gene (reference sequence) as SEHNR and FQNEAQ. The instrument given in TCRdb is Illumina HiSeq 1500. TCRdb ran its own pipeline on the public reads, namely fastp trimming at Q25 and MiXCR clone calling, and kept in-frame beta chains. CDR3 protein sequences are deduplicated, and each keeps its most common genes and DNA. The sample contains hundreds of thousands of distinct CDR3 sequences, 9% to 9.5% of them found a single time. The ten largest clones add up to 4.3% of the sample.

Sequenced: PBMCs. This receptor was obtained from a human donor in good health (CMV status not recorded). Some clones in this sample may be carry-over from other donors' samples. Rearrangement joined TRBV7-9 to TRBJ2-7, with 7 bases aligning to TRBD2. In nucleotide form, the sequence is TGTGCCAGCAGCTTTCCCCACTCGGGGGGAGGGGCCGAGCAGTACTTC. It codes for CASSFPHSGGGAEQYF. The reference TRBV7-9 and TRBJ2-7 proteins fill in what lies around the CDR3, so the full variable domain reads DTGVSQNPRHKITKRGQNVTFRCDPISEHNRLYWYRQTLGQGPEFLTYFQNEAQLEKSRLLSDRFSAERPKGSFSTLEIQRTEQGDSAMYLCASSFPHSGGGAEQYFGPGTRLTVT.